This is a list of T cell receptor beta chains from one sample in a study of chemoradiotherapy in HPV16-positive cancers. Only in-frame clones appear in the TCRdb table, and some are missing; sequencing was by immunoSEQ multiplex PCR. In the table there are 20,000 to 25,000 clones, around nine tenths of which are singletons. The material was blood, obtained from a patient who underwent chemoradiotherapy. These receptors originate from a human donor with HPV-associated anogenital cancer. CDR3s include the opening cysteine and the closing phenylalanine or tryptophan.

CASTQQGMTYGYTF	TRBV11-2	TRBJ1-2
CASSSRGPDTQYF	TRBV7-9	TRBJ2-3
CASSAHRGNTEAFF	TRBV9	TRBJ1-1
CASSIVQMYGYTF	TRBV6-1	TRBJ1-2
CASSAGDRLEETQYF	TRBV9	TRBJ2-5
CASSKRGQSMNTEAFF	TRBV2	TRBJ1-1
CASSVDYNQPQHF	TRBV9	TRBJ1-5
CASSLESLAGRDAGELFF	TRBV5-6	TRBJ2-2
CASSSGLAGEVEQFF	TRBV7-2	TRBJ2-1
CAWSVLGANEQYF	TRBV30	TRBJ2-7
CASSWATDEQFF	TRBV7-2	TRBJ2-1
CASTGAGETQYF	TRBV2	TRBJ2-5
CASSLDISGNTIYF	TRBV5-6	TRBJ1-3
CASSEVRGGGKPQHF	TRBV2	TRBJ1-5
CASRGTTQETQYF	TRBV18	TRBJ2-5
CSGKRGGSDTQYF	TRBV29-1	TRBJ2-3
CASSGGTSGALTDTQYF	TRBV9	TRBJ2-3
CASSLDSLGSPLHF	TRBV27	TRBJ1-6
CASSGLAGEDTQYF	TRBV5-1	TRBJ2-3
CASSIDPGSSRGYTF	TRBV19	TRBJ1-2
CAISEGIGQNVETQYF	TRBV10-3	TRBJ2-5
CASSTRTGGETQYF	TRBV5-1	TRBJ2-5
CASSVGLSPNYGYTF	TRBV2	TRBJ1-2
CAWSVMHGRYAEAFF	TRBV30	TRBJ1-1
CASSRGGLAGAPSTGELFF	TRBV4-1	TRBJ2-2
CASSFSRAGEQFF	TRBV5-8	TRBJ2-1
CASSPLNNEQFF	TRBV18	TRBJ2-1
CASSPSDTQYF	TRBV25-1	TRBJ2-3
CASSQVVGDTQYF	TRBV4-1	TRBJ2-3